Below, 12 T cell receptor beta chains from the same sample are listed, as sequenced in a study of technical replicates of blood from several donors. The assay was immunoSEQ multiplex PCR, and TCRdb's table has in-frame clones only and misses some. Of about 75,000 clones listed, approximately 90% are singletons. The sample taken for sequencing was PBMCs. Source of these receptors: a human donor in good health. Some clones in this sample may be carry-over from other donors' samples.

V is TRBV9 and J is TRBJ1-1, with a weak D call TRBD1 (5 bases). Trimming took off 0 bases at V and 5 bases at J, with 14 bases between the two ends. This CDR3 contains 15 residues. Germline values: CDR1 SGDLS, CDR2 YYNGEE. CDR3 amino acids: CASSVAAKGSTEAFF. The CDR3 coding sequence is TGTGCCAGCAGCGTAGCTGCTAAGGGGTCAACTGAAGCTTTCTTT.

V and J are TRBV19 and TRBJ2-1; 12 bases map to TRBD2. The CDR3 has 15 amino acids. Germline values: CDR1 LNHDA, CDR2 SQIVND (reference sequence). After removal of 6 bases from V and 7 bases from J, the junction contained 7 bases not matched to a gene. The CDR3 DNA is TGTGCCAGTAGGGAGACTAGCGGGAGTCCGAATGAGCAGTTCTTC. Residues: CASRETSGSPNEQFF. The full variable domain, with the rest looked up from reference TRBV19 and TRBJ2-1, is DGGITQSPKYLFRKEGQNVTLSCEQNLNHDAMYWYRQDPGQGLRLIYYSQIVNDFQKGDIAEGYSVSREKKESFPLTVTSAQKNPTAFYLCASRETSGSPNEQFFGPGTRLTVL.

The J gene is TRBJ1-4, the V gene TRBV27; D remains unclear. Per the germline V gene, CDR1 is MNHEY and CDR2 is SMNVEV (reference sequence). This CDR3 is built from 13 residues. Deletions cut 6 bases from V and 6 bases from J, with 11 bases between. CDR3 sequence: CASSYLGDEKLFF. The CDR3 DNA reads as TGTGCCAGCAGCTACTTGGGAGATGAAAAACTGTTTTTT.

The genes are TRBV10-3 and TRBJ1-5; TRBD1 matches at 8 bases. V was pared by 5 bases and J by 6 bases, with 3 bases of the junction left unmatched. This CDR3 region has 13 residues. The V gene's germline CDR1 is ENHRY and CDR2 SYGVKD. CDR3 residues: CAISTDRAQPQHF. The CDR3 region has the DNA TGTGCCATCAGTACGGACAGGGCTCAGCCCCAGCATTTT.

This chain joins TRBV7-9 and TRBJ1-6; 7 bases agree with TRBD1. The CDR3 length is 16 residues. Germline CDR1 and CDR2: SEHNR and FQNEAQ (reference sequence). Germline trimming cut 0 bases from V and 9 bases from J; bases unmatched to any gene: 8. The CDR3 region has the DNA TGTGCCAGCAGCTTAGCTACAGGGCAGGGGGGTTCACCCCTCCACTTT. Translated: CASSLATGQGGSPLHF.

This rearrangement joins TRBV7-9 to TRBJ2-1, with 13 nucleotides matching TRBD2. Per the germline V gene, CDR1 is SEHNR and CDR2 is FQNEAQ (reference sequence). The CDR3 is made up of 17 amino acids. V shed 0 bases and J 4 bases; nucleotides not matched to a gene: 3. The chain's CDR3 is CASSLAQGLAGYNEQFF. The DNA of the CDR3 is TGTGCCAGCAGCTTAGCCCAGGGACTAGCGGGATACAATGAGCAGTTCTTC.

The rearrangement links TRBV4-2 to TRBJ1-2; 11 bases are shared with TRBD1. The length of the CDR3 is 16 residues. Looked up from germline, CDR1 is LGHNA and CDR2 is YNFKEQ. After removal of 6 bases from V and 2 bases from J, the junction contained 8 bases not matched to a gene. The DNA of the CDR3 is TGTGCCAGCAGTCGGACCGGGACAGGGGGGAACTATGGCTACACCTTC. It specifies CASSRTGTGGNYGYTF.

This rearrangement joins TRBV7-3 to TRBJ2-7; 7 nucleotides agree with TRBD2. V shed 3 bases and J 6 bases; nucleotides not matched to a gene: 8. CDR3 length: 14 amino acids. Germline assignment: CDR1 SGHTA and CDR2 FQGTGA. This CDR3 reads CASSFASGAAEQYF. In DNA form, the CDR3 reads TGTGCCAGCAGCTTTGCCAGCGGGGCCGCCGAGCAGTACTTC.

This clone was detected a few times. The V and J genes are TRBV7-2 and TRBJ2-1; D ambiguous. Per the germline V gene, CDR1 is SGHTA and CDR2 is FQGNSA. V lost 1 base and J 0 bases, leaving 7 bases between the germline ends. This CDR3 comprises 15 residues. The CDR3 DNA reads as TGTGCCAGCAGCTTAGGGTGGAGCTCCTACAATGAGCAGTTCTTC. It codes for CASSLGWSSYNEQFF.

This chain connects TRBV4-1 to TRBJ2-1; TRBD2 matches 11 bases. The V segment lost 4 bases and the J segment 7 bases; nucleotides outside the gene matches: 3. The CDR3 extends over 14 amino acids. Germline V lookup: CDR1 MGHRA, CDR2 YSYEKL. In DNA, the CDR3 is TGCGCCAGCAGCCCACTAGCGGGAGAAAATGAGCAGTTCTTC. Protein sequence: CASSPLAGENEQFF.

J is TRBJ1-2 and V is TRBV7-7, with D perhaps matching TRBD1 (5 bases). V gave up 8 bases and J gave up 5 bases, with 15 bases separating them. Germline V gene data show CDR1 as SSHAT and CDR2 as FNYEAQ (reference sequence). CDR3 length equals 13 residues. CDR3 protein: CASVQVWRYGYTF. DNA for the CDR3: TGTGCCAGCGTACAGGTCTGGAGATATGGCTACACCTTC. The variable domain in full, with the rest retrieved from reference TRBV7-7 and TRBJ1-2, is GAGVSQSPRYKVTKRGQDVTLRCDPISSHATLYWYQQALGQGPEFLTYFNYEAQPDKSGLPSDRFSAERPEGSISTLTIQRTEQRDSAMYRCASVQVWRYGYTFGSGTRLTVV.

The chain recombines TRBV11-2 with TRBJ1-2, with 7 bases that match TRBD1. V lost 5 bases and J lost 4; bases outside the gene matches: 4. CDR1 is SGHAT, CDR2 FQNNGV, per germline. CDR3 length: 13 amino acids. In DNA, the CDR3 is TGTGCCAGCAGCCCCGGACAGGTCTATGGCTACACCTTC. Protein product: CASSPGQVYGYTF.